This TCR beta chain derives from a study of T-cell reconstitution after alpha-beta-depleted transplantation in children. To note about this clonotype: What it recognizes is unknown.

Molecular barcoding with unique molecular identifiers was used for the TCRbeta library. TCRdb redid the calling of the PCR reads with MiXCR, one entry per CDR3 protein. The data contain 550,000 to 600,000 distinct CDR3 sequences, 23% of them singletons. Findings of the study overall: The study traced high day-60 TCRbeta diversity in some patients to surviving recipient T cells and thymic progenitors. A year had passed since transplant, and T-cell counts and diversity by then came mostly from newly produced T cells.

The sequencing here drew on PBMCs, mostly from graft donor cells, taken 360 days after TCRalphabeta/CD19-depleted stem cell transplant. This sequence was found in a boy younger than two who had a stem cell transplant for acute myeloid leukemia, so the T cells may come from the graft donor.

The CDR3 loop is CASSLLSRPETQYF. CDR3 coding DNA: TGTGCCAGCAGCTTACTTAGTAGGCCGGAGACCCAGTACTTC. The chain has TRBV11-1 and TRBJ2-5; D unresolved. CDR3 length equals 14 residues. CDR1 is SGHAT and CDR2 is FQDESV in the germline V gene (reference sequence). V was trimmed by 2 bases and J by 5 bases, leaving 12 bases between them.